Listed below are T cell receptor beta chains from one sample, sequenced in a study of T cell repertoires in cytomegalovirus infection. MiXCR, applied by TCRdb to the reads, yields one record per CDR3 protein. The sample shows about 920,000 distinct CDR3 sequences, about 33% of them seen only once. Antigen specificity for these receptors is unknown. The sequencing here drew on cultured CD8+ T cells from PBMCs, taken from culture after CMV antigen stimulation. These receptors were collected from a human donor in good health (CMV status not recorded). Some clones in this sample may be carry-over from other donors' samples. Each CDR3 is given with its conserved first and last residue. A D gene is named only where the DNA matches it firmly. Rows may omit the clone size; those that give it use once, few, many or a size class.

D gene,clone size,J gene,V gene,CDR3 DNA,CDR3 protein
NA,NA,TRBJ1-2,TRBV29-1,TGCAGCTTCCGATCGGGAGGATATGGCTACACCTTC,CSFRSGGYGYTF
TRBD1,NA,TRBJ2-3,TRBV7-9,TGTGCCAGCAGACCAATCGGGACAGACTTCACAGATACGCAGTATTTT,CASRPIGTDFTDTQYF
NA,NA,TRBJ2-2,TRBV11-2,TGTGCCAGCAGCTTAATCGACGCGCGGTGGGAGCTGTTTTTT,CASSLIDARWELFF
TRBD2,NA,TRBJ2-5,TRBV14,TGTGCCAGCAGCCAGCGGGGGGGCCGAGAGACCCAGTACTTC,CASSQRGGRETQYF
NA,few,TRBJ1-1,TRBV6-5,TGTGCCAGCAGTTACTCGACGACATATATGCGGAACACTGAAGCTTTCTTT,CASSYSTTYMRNTEAFF
NA,NA,TRBJ1-2,TRBV7-8,TGTGCCAGCAGCTTAGGTTGGCCCGAGACAGAACTGTATGGTTACACCTTC,CASSLGWPETELYGYTF
NA,NA,TRBJ1-4,TRBV7-9,TGTGCCAGCAGCCAGGCGGGGACGGGCAATGAAAAACTGTTTTTT,CASSQAGTGNEKLFF
TRBD1,few,TRBJ2-7,TRBV12-3/TRBV12-4,TGTGCCAGCAGTTTAGGTTACAGGGGGAAGGACGAGCAGTACTTC,CASSLGYRGKDEQYF
TRBD1,NA,TRBJ1-2,TRBV6-1,TGTGCCAGCAGTGAATTCAGGACAGGGGATTTCTATGGCTACACCTTC,CASSEFRTGDFYGYTF
NA,many,TRBJ1-1,TRBV12-3/TRBV12-4,TGTGCCAGCAGCACCACAGGGAGGAACACTGAAGCTTTCTTT,CASSTTGRNTEAFF
TRBD2,NA,TRBJ2-5,TRBV10-3,TGTGCCATCAGTCCTGACCCTAGCGGGAGATTCCAAGAGACCCAGTACTTC,CAISPDPSGRFQETQYF
NA,NA,TRBJ2-1,TRBV19,TGTGCCAGTAGCCCGGACGGGGGAAGTGAGCAGTTCTTC,CASSPDGGSEQFF
NA,NA,TRBJ2-1,TRBV4-1,TGCGCCAGCAGCCTGGAAGGTACTGTTTTCGATGAGCAGTTCTTC,CASSLEGTVFDEQFF
NA,many,TRBJ1-1,TRBV7-9,TGTGCCAGCAGCCCCCCTTTGAGCACTGAAGCTTTCTTT,CASSPPLSTEAFF
NA,NA,TRBJ2-3,TRBV27,TGTGCCAGCAGTCCCTTAACCGGGAACGGTAAATCAGATACGCAGTATTTT,CASSPLTGNGKSDTQYF
NA,many,TRBJ1-1,TRBV6-1,TGTGCCAGCAGTGAACTCGCGCGGACAACTCGAGACACTGAAGCTTTCTTT,CASSELARTTRDTEAFF
NA,NA,TRBJ1-6,TRBV12-3/TRBV12-4,TGTGCCAGCAGTTTTTCAGGGTTTGATTCACCCCTCCACTTT,CASSFSGFDSPLHF
NA,few,TRBJ1-5,TRBV25-1,TGTGCCAGCAGTGATTTGTGGGATATAGAGCCCCAGCATTTT,CASSDLWDIEPQHF
TRBD1,NA,TRBJ2-1,TRBV10-3,TGTGCCATCAGTGGTGGTGACAGGGGCAATGAGCAGTTCTTC,CAISGGDRGNEQFF
NA,NA,TRBJ2-1,TRBV6-1,TGTGCCAGCAGTGAACCTCGAGGGGGACTGGGCTACAATGAGCAGTTCTTC,CASSEPRGGLGYNEQFF
NA,few,TRBJ2-7,TRBV6-6,TGTGCCAGCAGTTACTCGATACAGGGCCGCGAGCAGTACTTC,CASSYSIQGREQYF
TRBD1,many,TRBJ2-1,TRBV7-9,TGTGCCAGCAGCCCGAGAGTCCGGGGACAGAACAATGAGCAGTTCTTC,CASSPRVRGQNNEQFF
NA,NA,TRBJ1-5,TRBV27,TGTGCCAGCAGTCCCTCGGACAGTCTGTCTCCGAGCAATCAGCCCCAGCATTTT,CASSPSDSLSPSNQPQHF
NA,few,TRBJ2-7,TRBV10-2,TGCGCCAGCGCACAGGGTGGTGACGAGCAGTACTTC,CASAQGGDEQYF
NA,NA,TRBJ1-1,TRBV6-6,TGTGCCAGCAGTTACGGCCATGCCACTGAAGCTTTCTTT,CASSYGHATEAFF
NA,many,TRBJ2-1,TRBV28,TGTGCCAGCAGCCGGGACTCCTCCTACAATGAGCAGTTCTTC,CASSRDSSYNEQFF
NA,few,TRBJ2-5,TRBV7-8,TGTGCCAGCAGCTTAACAGGACCCATGGGACAAGAGACCCAGTACTTC,CASSLTGPMGQETQYF
NA,NA,TRBJ1-2,TRBV2,TGTGCCAGCAGTGGTGAAGGGTCACACTATGGCTACACCTTC,CASSGEGSHYGYTF
NA,once,TRBJ2-1,TRBV12-3/TRBV12-4,TGTGCCAGCAGTTTAGGGGACACTGAGCAGTTCTTC,CASSLGDTEQFF
NA,NA,TRBJ1-6,TRBV9,TGTGCCAGCAGCGTAGAGGGGCAGAGCTCCTATAATTCACCCCTCCACTTT,CASSVEGQSSYNSPLHF
NA,few,TRBJ2-7,TRBV6-5,TGTGCCAGCAGTTACGCGAAGAAAGGTTGGGAGCAGTACTTC,CASSYAKKGWEQYF